Below, one TCR beta chain is given with its context. Trimming took 6 bases from V and 8 from J; bases not matched to a gene: 19. This CDR3 contains 17 residues. CDR1 MNHEY and CDR2 SVGEGT come from the germline V gene. TCR alpha and TCR beta cDNA libraries carrying sample barcodes and UMIs came from 5'RACE with constant-segment primers. TCRdb itself ran the 5' RACE reads through MiXCR, one entry per CDR3 protein. Here the sample spans 350,000 to 450,000 distinct CDR3 sequences, roughly 26% being singletons. This sample is part of a study of T-cell memory formation after mild COVID-19. Study background: Largely, the TCR clusters proved donor specific.

This sequence joins TRBV6-2 or TRBV6-3 and TRBJ2-1; 7 bases align to TRBD1. The specimen sequenced was PBMCs or a T cell subset sorted from them (not recorded which). The source is an adult woman who had mild COVID-19 (a few samples of this study predate the infection). Cell type and time point are not known. This CDR3 is CASSTSPRGIGGDEQFF. CDR3 coding DNA: TGTGCCAGCAGCACATCTCCGAGGGGGATAGGGGGCGATGAGCAGTTCTTC.